The sequence of this TCR beta chain was determined in a study of vaccination and CD4 T cells after COVID-19. Study at large: Post-COVID specimens were obtained a median 101 days after diagnosis (range 35 to 161). General study points: Spike mono-reactivity held for 304 of 307 vaccine-specific clones in convalescent patients.

The Oncomine TCR Beta short-read assay was applied to DNA of cultured CD4+ T cells. Each CDR3 protein is one row after TCRdb ran MiXCR on the PCR reads. The sample includes about 15,000 distinct CDR3 sequences, approximately 52% seen only once; the top ten take 7.2%. Treatment of the sample: approximately nine-day PBMC culture with coronavirus spike peptide pools or control peptides (ViraFEST assay). Germline CDR1 is MNHNS and CDR2 is SASEGT. The CDR3 has 15 amino acids. The ends were cut back, 6 bases at V and 3 bases at J, with 18 bases in the middle. On this clonotype itself: Its antigen is as yet unknown.

The sample was CD4+ T cells from blood, cultured in vitro. The origin of this receptor is a human donor who had recovered from COVID-19. The chain joins TRBV6-1 to TRBJ2-7; D possibly uses TRBD1 or TRBD2 (5 bases each). The CDR3 loop is CASRPFGTQRYEQYF. The CDR3 DNA reads TGTGCCAGCAGGCCCTTCGGGACCCAGCGCTACGAGCAGTACTTC.